This T cell receptor (beta chain) was retrieved from a study of Tregs in tolerant kidney transplant recipients. Whole-study findings and limits: Biological reproducibility was not directly addressed, but technical replication error appeared minimal. Donor-specific Treg expansion exceeded global Treg expansion in tolerant patients, suggesting antigen drive. Activated donor B cell expansion appeared to reveal the most relevant donor-specific TCRbeta repertoire.

To note about this clone: As yet, its antigen is unknown.

The CDR3 has 11 amino acids. Germline CDR1 GTSNPN, CDR2 SVGIG (reference sequence). Trimming took off 5 bases at V and 5 bases at J, with 9 bases between the two ends. Produced via immunoSEQ multiplex PCR; TCRdb's table is partial and in-frame only. This table holds fewer than 100,000 clones, 93% found once. The TCR sequence derives from a human donor who received a combined kidney and bone marrow transplant. V is TRBV30 and J is TRBJ1-1; no clear D. The sequenced sample was CD4+ T cells from blood, obtained before the transplant. Here the CDR3 DNA reads TGTGCCTGGGTCCCGGGAACTGAAGCTTTCTTT. Protein product: CAWVPGTEAFF.